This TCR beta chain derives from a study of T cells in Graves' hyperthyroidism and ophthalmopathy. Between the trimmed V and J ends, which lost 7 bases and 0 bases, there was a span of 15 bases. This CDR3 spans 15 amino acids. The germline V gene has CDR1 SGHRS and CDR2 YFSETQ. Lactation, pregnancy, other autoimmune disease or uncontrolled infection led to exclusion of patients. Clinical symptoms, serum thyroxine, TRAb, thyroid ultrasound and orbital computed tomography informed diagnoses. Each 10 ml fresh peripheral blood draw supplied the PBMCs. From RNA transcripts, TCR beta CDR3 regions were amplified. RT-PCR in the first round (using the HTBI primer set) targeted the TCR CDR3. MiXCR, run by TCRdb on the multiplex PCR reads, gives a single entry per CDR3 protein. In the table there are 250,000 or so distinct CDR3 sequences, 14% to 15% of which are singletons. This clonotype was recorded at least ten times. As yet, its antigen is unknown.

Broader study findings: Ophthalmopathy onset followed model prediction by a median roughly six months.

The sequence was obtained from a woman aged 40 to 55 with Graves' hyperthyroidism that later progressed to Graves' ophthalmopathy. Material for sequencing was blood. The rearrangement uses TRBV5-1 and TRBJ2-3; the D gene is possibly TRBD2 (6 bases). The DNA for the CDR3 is TGCGCCAGCGCCTCGGGGGAGTATAGCACAGATACGCAGTATTTT. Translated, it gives CASASGEYSTDTQYF.